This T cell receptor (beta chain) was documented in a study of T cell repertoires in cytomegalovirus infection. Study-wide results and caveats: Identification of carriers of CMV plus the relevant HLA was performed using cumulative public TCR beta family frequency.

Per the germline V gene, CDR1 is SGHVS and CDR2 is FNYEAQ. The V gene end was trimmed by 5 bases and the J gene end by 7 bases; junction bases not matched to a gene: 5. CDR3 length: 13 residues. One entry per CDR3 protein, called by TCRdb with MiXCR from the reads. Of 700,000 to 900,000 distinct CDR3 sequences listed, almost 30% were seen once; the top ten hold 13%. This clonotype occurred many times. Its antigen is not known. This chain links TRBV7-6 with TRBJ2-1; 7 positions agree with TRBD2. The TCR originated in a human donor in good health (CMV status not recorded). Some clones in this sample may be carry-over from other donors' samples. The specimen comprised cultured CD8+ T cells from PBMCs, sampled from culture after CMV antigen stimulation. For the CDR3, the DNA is TGTGCCAGCAGCCAAGGGAGGGTGAATGAGCAGTTCTTC. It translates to CASSQGRVNEQFF.